The 27 T cell receptor beta chains given below trace back to one sample, sequenced in a study of shared clonotypes between healthy human individuals. Only in-frame clones appear in the TCRdb table, and some are missing; sequencing was by immunoSEQ multiplex PCR. The repertoire holds around 200,000 clones, 85% to 95% seen once, with around 0.067% in the top ten. The specimen was naive CD4+ T cells sorted from blood. The subset was: CD45RA+ positively selected. These receptors all stem from a woman in her 30s in good health.

V gene TRBV4-2 combines with J gene TRBJ2-2; 9 bases align to TRBD2. Germline CDR1 LGHNA, CDR2 YNFKEQ. This CDR3 spans 15 amino acids. The V gene end was trimmed by 5 bases and the J gene end by 4 bases; junction bases not matched to a gene: 5. The CDR3 loop is CASSLAGVFTGELFF. The CDR3 region has the DNA TGTGCCAGCAGCTTAGCGGGAGTTTTCACCGGGGAGCTGTTTTTT.

CDR3 in DNA: TGTGCCAGCACCGAAGGACAGGGCCCTTTGTCCCAGCATTTT. Translated, it gives CASTEGQGPLSQHF. V and J are TRBV28 and TRBJ1-5; TRBD1 matches at 8 bases. V lost 7 bases, J lost 11 bases, and 13 bases stayed unmatched. CDR1 MDHEN and CDR2 SYDVKM come from the germline V gene. The CDR3 covers 14 residues.

This rearrangement joins TRBV7-3 to TRBJ2-6, with 9 bases aligning to TRBD2. The V gene's germline CDR1 is SGHTA and CDR2 FQGTGA. V lost 5 bases and J lost 1; bases outside the gene matches: 12. This CDR3 is 19 amino acids long. This CDR3 is CASSAATSGDFSGANVLTF. CDR3 nucleotide sequence: TGTGCCAGCAGCGCTGCGACTAGCGGTGACTTTTCTGGGGCCAACGTCCTGACTTTC.

As DNA, the CDR3 is TGTGCCAGCAGCCCTCAGCATGGAGTTCCAGATACGCAGTATTTT. The encoded protein is CASSPQHGVPDTQYF. This chain connects TRBV9 to TRBJ2-3; the D is unclear. Germline values: CDR1 SGDLS, CDR2 YYNGEE. The length of the CDR3 is 15 residues. V was pared by 4 bases and J by 4 bases, with 16 bases between.

This chain uses TRBV10-3 with TRBJ2-7, with 8 bases fitting TRBD2. Trimming removed 6 bases from V and 6 bases from J; junction bases left unmatched: 10. Germline V gives CDR1 ENHRY, CDR2 SYGVKD. The CDR3 totals 14 residues. The CDR3 coding sequence is TGTGCCATCAGGGAGCGGGAGTTAGGGTTCGAGCAGTACTTC. This gives the protein CAIRERELGFEQYF.

V and J are TRBV18 and TRBJ2-2; a weak D match, TRBD1 (6 bases). Trimming shortened V by 3 bases and J by 4 bases, and 12 bases separated the two germline ends. This CDR3 is 15 amino acids long. Germline V gene data show CDR1 as KGHSH and CDR2 as LQKENI. The CDR3 here is CASSPAGTSTGELFF. As DNA, the CDR3 is TGTGCCAGCTCACCTGCCGGGACAAGCACCGGGGAGCTGTTTTTT.

The chain combines TRBV7-2 with TRBJ2-7; 9 nucleotides line up with TRBD2. Germline trimming cut 4 bases from V and 4 bases from J; bases unmatched to any gene: 8. There are 15 residues in the CDR3. CDR1 is SGHTA and CDR2 is FQGNSA in the germline V gene. Here the CDR3 DNA reads TGTGCCAGCAGCTCGGGGGCGGGAGGGCCTTACGAGCAGTACTTC. Translated: CASSSGAGGPYEQYF. Looking up the rest from reference TRBV7-2 and TRBJ2-7 gives the full variable domain: GAGVSQSPSNKVTEKGKDVELRCDPISGHTALYWYRQSLGQGLEFLIYFQGNSAPDKSGLPSDRFSAERTGGSVSTLTIQRTQQEDSAVYLCASSSGAGGPYEQYFGPGTRLTVT.

The rearrangement links TRBV6-5 to TRBJ2-5; 10 nucleotides agree with TRBD1. The CDR3 contains 15 residues. The trim removed 6 bases at V and 5 bases at J, leaving 9 bases unmatched. Per the germline V gene, CDR1 is MNHEY and CDR2 is SVGAGI. CDR3 nucleotides: TGTGCCAGCAGCGTAGACAGGGGGCTTCGGGAGACCCAGTACTTC. Protein product: CASSVDRGLRETQYF.

V usage is TRBV6-4 and J usage is TRBJ1-6; D perhaps matches TRBD1 (5 bases). The V and J ends lost 0 bases and 0 bases respectively, with 18 bases between them. The length of the CDR3 is 20 residues. The germline CDR1 and CDR2 sequences are MRHNA and SNTAGT. CDR3 nucleotide sequence: TGTGCCAGCAGTGACTCCTTAAAAGGGGCAGGGCTCTCCTATAATTCACCCCTCCACTTT. Its translation: CASSDSLKGAGLSYNSPLHF.

The CDR3 sequence is CASSLLGPYEQYF. CDR3 coding DNA: TGTGCCAGCAGTTTATTAGGGCCCTACGAGCAGTACTTC. The rearrangement joins TRBV27 to TRBJ2-7, with unresolved D. The CDR3 consists of 13 residues. Germline CDR1 MNHEY, CDR2 SMNVEV (reference sequence). The V and J ends lost 1 base and 2 bases respectively, with 6 bases between them.

The table lists this clone with a count of one. The chain links TRBV5-1 to TRBJ2-7, with D unresolved. Germline values: CDR1 SGHRS, CDR2 YFSETQ. There are 10 residues in the CDR3. V dropped 5 bases and J dropped 9 bases, with 9 bases sitting between them. Written as DNA, the CDR3 is TGCGCCAGCAGTCTATCCCGGCAGTACTTC. It encodes CASSLSRQYF.

The chain combines TRBV28 with TRBJ1-2; D may be TRBD1 (5 bases). CDR3 length equals 15 residues. Germline CDR1 reads MDHEN; CDR2 reads SYDVKM. V shed 6 bases and J shed 6 bases, with 20 bases lying between them. In nucleotides, the CDR3 is TGTGCCAGCAGACAGTTGGGTCGGGACTATGATGGCTACACCTTC. Protein sequence: CASRQLGRDYDGYTF.

This clone was detected once. This chain uses TRBV14 with TRBJ1-6; the D gene is possibly TRBD1 (5 bases). The CDR3 is made up of 15 amino acids. The V and J ends lost 4 bases and 3 bases respectively, with 10 bases between them. CDR1 is SGHDN, CDR2 FVKESK, per germline. The CDR3 is CASSLGHYYNSPLHF. In DNA, the CDR3 is TGTGCCAGCAGCCTCGGACATTACTATAATTCACCCCTCCACTTT. The complete variable domain, with remaining parts taken from reference TRBV14 and TRBJ1-6, reads EAGVTQFPSHSVIEKGQTVTLRCDPISGHDNLYWYRRVMGKEIKFLLHFVKESKQDESGMPNNRFLAERTGGTYSTLKVQPAELEDSGVYFCASSLGHYYNSPLHFGNGTRLTVT.

This clone has a single count. This chain uses TRBV28 with TRBJ2-3, with no clear D. The CDR3 spans 11 residues. Trimming took off 4 bases at V and 5 bases at J, with 4 bases between the two ends. The germline gives CDR1 MDHEN, CDR2 SYDVKM. CDR3 sequence reads: CASSSVDTQYF. Here the CDR3 DNA reads TGTGCCAGCAGTTCCGTAGATACGCAGTATTTT. Using reference TRBV28 and TRBJ2-3 for the parts outside the CDR3, the full variable domain is DVKVTQSSRYLVKRTGEKVFLECVQDMDHENMFWYRQDPGLGLRLIYFSYDVKMKEKGDIPEGYSVSREKKERFSLILESASTNQTSMYLCASSSVDTQYFGPGTRLTVL.

This chain connects TRBV7-2 to TRBJ2-2; D is undetermined. This CDR3 has 15 amino acids. V lost 3 bases and J lost 3, with 11 bases in between. The V gene's germline CDR1 is SGHTA and CDR2 FQGNSA. The DNA of the CDR3 is TGTGCCAGCAGCTTTGGGCAGCTAGACACCGGGGAGCTGTTTTTT. Translating it yields CASSFGQLDTGELFF.

DNA for the CDR3: TGTGCCAGCAGTTTTTTAGGTACAGGGGGCTCCTACGAGCAGTACTTC. This gives the protein CASSFLGTGGSYEQYF. This sequence joins TRBV28 and TRBJ2-7, with TRBD1 matching 8 bases. There are 16 residues in the CDR3. V lost 3 bases and J lost 0; bases outside the gene matches: 7. CDR1 is MDHEN and CDR2 is SYDVKM in the germline V gene.

The chain is built from TRBV5-8 and TRBJ2-5, with TRBD2 matching 8 bases. V lost 4 bases, J lost 3 bases, and 8 bases stayed unmatched. The CDR3 contains 15 residues. The germline V gene encodes CDR1 SGHTS and CDR2 YDEGEE. The CDR3: CASSPPGGIEETQYF. The CDR3 bases are TGTGCCAGCAGCCCGCCGGGAGGGATTGAAGAGACCCAGTACTTC.

J is TRBJ2-2 and V is TRBV28; perhaps TRBD1 as D (5 bases). Trimming removed 5 bases from V and 1 base from J, with 11 bases in between. The CDR3 length is 15 residues. From germline, CDR1 is MDHEN and CDR2 SYDVKM. The CDR3 sequence is CASSTRRGNTGELFF. CDR3 bases: TGTGCCAGCAGTACACGAAGGGGGAACACCGGGGAGCTGTTTTTT.

The chain couples TRBV28 to TRBJ2-7; 7 bases match TRBD2. The CDR3 spans 12 residues. Trimming removed 5 bases from V and 4 bases from J; junction bases left unmatched: 2. Germline assignment: CDR1 MDHEN and CDR2 SYDVKM. CDR3 DNA: TGTGCCAGCAGTAGCGGGGTTTACGAGCAGTACTTC. Amino acid sequence: CASSSGVYEQYF.

V usage is TRBV18 and J usage is TRBJ2-3; D might be TRBD2 (5 bases). The CDR3 is made up of 15 amino acids. V was clipped by 1 base and J by 4 bases, with 12 bases between them. CDR1 is KGHSH and CDR2 is LQKENI in the germline V gene. The CDR3 reads CASSPRKLGPDTQYF. The CDR3, as DNA: TGTGCCAGCTCACCACGGAAACTAGGACCAGATACGCAGTATTTT.

The V gene is TRBV27, the J gene TRBJ2-6; D possibly corresponds to TRBD1 (5 bases). This CDR3 comprises 16 residues. V lost 10 bases to trimming and J lost 1 base, with 17 bases between them. Germline V gene data show CDR1 as MNHEY and CDR2 as SMNVEV (reference sequence). The CDR3 is CATRLVQDSGANVLTF. CDR3 coding DNA: TGTGCCACCCGCCTGGTACAGGATTCTGGGGCCAACGTCCTGACTTTC.

This clone has a single count. The rearrangement joins TRBV30 to TRBJ2-6; no clear D. This CDR3 contains 14 residues. Trimming removed 0 bases at V and 1 base at J, with 4 bases between. Germline V lookup: CDR1 GTSNPN, CDR2 SVGIG (reference sequence). The CDR3 bases are TGTGCCTGGAGTGTCCTATCTGGGGCCAACGTCCTGACTTTC. Translation: CAWSVLSGANVLTF.

The chain recombines TRBV4-1 with TRBJ1-3; D is perhaps TRBD1 (5 bases). The CDR3 length is 17 residues. V shed 1 base and J shed 2 bases, with 15 bases lying between them. In germline, CDR1 is MGHRA, CDR2 YSYEKL. CDR3 protein: CASSQGLGAGAGNTIYF. For the CDR3, the DNA is TGCGCCAGCAGCCAAGGGTTGGGCGCGGGGGCTGGAAACACCATATATTTT.

This chain uses TRBV27 with TRBJ1-4, with D maybe TRBD1 (6 bases). V was cut by 3 bases and J by 5 bases, with 10 bases left in between. Per the germline V gene, CDR1 is MNHEY and CDR2 is SMNVEV (reference sequence). The CDR3 sequence is 14 residues long. The CDR3 sequence is CASSLRTENEKLFF. In nucleotides, the CDR3 is TGTGCCAGCAGTTTGAGGACAGAGAATGAAAAACTGTTTTTT.

The chain employs TRBV2 and TRBJ1-2; D call uncertain. V lost 6 bases and J lost 4, with 15 bases in between. The CDR3 loop spans 14 amino acids. Germline V gene data show CDR1 as SNHLY and CDR2 as FYNNEI. The CDR3: CASSVRGLPYGYTF. CDR3 bases: TGTGCCAGCAGCGTACGAGGGCTCCCCTATGGCTACACCTTC.

The sample holds a few counts of this clone. The J gene is TRBJ2-7, the V gene TRBV7-8; D gene uncertain. The V gene's germline CDR1 is SGHVS and CDR2 FQNEAQ. The V end lost 2 bases, the J end lost 3 bases, and 8 bases lay between the germline ends. The CDR3 sequence is 13 residues long. This CDR3 is CASSLYSNYEQYF. The DNA for the CDR3 is TGTGCCAGCAGCTTATACAGTAACTACGAGCAGTACTTC.

Remarks on this clone: Germline is not matched at one junction end, which may reflect a read error. The CDR3 nucleotides read TGCAGCGCTGAATCGACAGGGGACGAGCAGTACTTC. The encoded protein is CSAESTGDEQYF. The rearrangement joins TRBV29-1 to TRBJ2-7; TRBD1 aligns across 8 bases. CDR3 length: 12 residues. The V gene's germline CDR1 is SQVTM and CDR2 ANQGSEA.